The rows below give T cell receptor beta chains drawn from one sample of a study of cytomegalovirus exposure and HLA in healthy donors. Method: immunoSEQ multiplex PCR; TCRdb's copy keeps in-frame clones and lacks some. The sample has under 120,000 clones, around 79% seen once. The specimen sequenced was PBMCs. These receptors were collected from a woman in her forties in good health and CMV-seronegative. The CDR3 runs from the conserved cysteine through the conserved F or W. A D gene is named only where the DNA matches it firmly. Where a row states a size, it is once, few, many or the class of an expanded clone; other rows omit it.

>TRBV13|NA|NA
CASSLLYEQYF
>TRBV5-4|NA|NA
CASSLGRAREQYF
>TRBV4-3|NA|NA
CASSQEISRALPSEAFF
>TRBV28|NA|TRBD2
CASSPGLAGPTDTQYF
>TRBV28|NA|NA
CASYTGYGYTF
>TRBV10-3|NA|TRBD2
CAISESAGEQYF
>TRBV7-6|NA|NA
CASSLPSGSTEAFF
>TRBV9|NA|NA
CASSVNSLQETQYF
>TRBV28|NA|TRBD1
CASSPGTGGRYEQYF
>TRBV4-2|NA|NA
CASRVSREGEQFF
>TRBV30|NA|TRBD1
CAWSYGRGNQPQHF
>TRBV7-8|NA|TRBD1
CASSLRAIGQEPNYGYTF
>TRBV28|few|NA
CASTSAQRGFGNTIYF
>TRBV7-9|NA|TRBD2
CASSSTGGREQYF
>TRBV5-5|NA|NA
CASSLLGGVSEKLFF
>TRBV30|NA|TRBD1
CAWSLGTGRYNEQFF
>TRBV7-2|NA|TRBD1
CASSLDPGGYAEAFF
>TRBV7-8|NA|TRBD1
CASSLGRDRVNYGYTF
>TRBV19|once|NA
CASSKQATEAFF
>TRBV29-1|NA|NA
CSVGERSPLHF
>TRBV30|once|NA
CAWRDFNEQFF
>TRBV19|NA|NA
CASSIPGGFTDTQYF
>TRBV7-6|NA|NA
CASSPSFGGANEKLFF
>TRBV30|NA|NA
CAWSLGGGNQPQHF
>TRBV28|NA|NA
CASRSSGNTIYF
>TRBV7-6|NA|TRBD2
CASRGTSGGAVEQFF
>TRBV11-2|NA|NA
CASSFGSQKVGGTQYF
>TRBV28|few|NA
CASSLGGVGQPQHF
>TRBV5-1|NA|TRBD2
CASSGGGIDTQYF
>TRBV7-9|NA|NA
CASSSGPSSYEQYF
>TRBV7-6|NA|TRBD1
CASSFNRGLNEKLFF
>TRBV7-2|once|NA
CASSLTRGGVREQFF
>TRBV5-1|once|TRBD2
CASSLRSSGIDEQFF
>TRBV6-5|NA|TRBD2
CASSYSGGGYNEQFF
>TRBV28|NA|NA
CASSFPGRGTEAFF
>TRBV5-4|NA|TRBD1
CASSLATGPNEKLFF
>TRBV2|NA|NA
CASLASGNTIYF
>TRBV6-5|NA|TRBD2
CASSYSNGEGEQYF
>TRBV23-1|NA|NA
CASSPATNEKLFF
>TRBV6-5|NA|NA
CASREGRGYTF
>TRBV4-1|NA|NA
CASSQVGGASYEQYF
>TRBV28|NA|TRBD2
CASRRRAGGDTQYF
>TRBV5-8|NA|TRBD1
CASSHRDSEVKTEAFF
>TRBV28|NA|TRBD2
CASSSGGSGEQYF
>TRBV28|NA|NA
CASTYLTGSNQPQHF
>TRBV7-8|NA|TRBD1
CASSSRGQNSPLHF
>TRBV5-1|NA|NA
CASSPFGETQYF
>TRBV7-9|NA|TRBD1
CASSFDRGLDTQYF
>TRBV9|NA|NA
CASSSGVSYNEQFF
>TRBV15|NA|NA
CATSDGGKTQYF
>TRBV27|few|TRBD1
CASRKDRGQETQYF
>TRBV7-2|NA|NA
CASSLLRAAYEQYF
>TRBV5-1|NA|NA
CASSLDGPGEQYF
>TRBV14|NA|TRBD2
CASSFASGAYNEQFF
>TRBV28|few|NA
CASSYRKGDTEAFF
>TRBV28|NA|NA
CASSPPALEETQYF
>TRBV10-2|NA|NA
CASSESGVGYTF
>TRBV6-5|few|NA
CASNRRGRLNTEAFF
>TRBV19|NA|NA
CASSIGRVVYGYTF
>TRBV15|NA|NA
CATSTGVGTGGNTIYF